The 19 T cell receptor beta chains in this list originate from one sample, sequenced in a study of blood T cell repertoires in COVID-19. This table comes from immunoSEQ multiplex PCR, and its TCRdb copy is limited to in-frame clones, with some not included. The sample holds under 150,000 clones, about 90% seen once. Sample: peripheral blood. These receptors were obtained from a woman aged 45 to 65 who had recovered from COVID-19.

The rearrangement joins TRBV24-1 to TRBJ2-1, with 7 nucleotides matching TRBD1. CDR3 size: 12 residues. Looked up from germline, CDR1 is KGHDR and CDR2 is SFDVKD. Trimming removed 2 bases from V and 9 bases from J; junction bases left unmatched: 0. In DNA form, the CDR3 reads TGTGCCACCAGTGATTACAGGGGTGAGCAGTTCTTC. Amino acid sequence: CATSDYRGEQFF.

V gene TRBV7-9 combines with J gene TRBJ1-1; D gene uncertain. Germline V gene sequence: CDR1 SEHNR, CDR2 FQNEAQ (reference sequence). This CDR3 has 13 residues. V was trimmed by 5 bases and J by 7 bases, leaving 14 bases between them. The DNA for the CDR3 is TGTGCCAGCAGCCACACATCTCCCAGTGAAGCTTTCTTT. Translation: CASSHTSPSEAFF. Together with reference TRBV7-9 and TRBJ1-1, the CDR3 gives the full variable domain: DTGVSQNPRHKITKRGQNVTFRCDPISEHNRLYWYRQTLGQGPEFLTYFQNEAQLEKSRLLSDRFSAERPKGSFSTLEIQRTEQGDSAMYLCASSHTSPSEAFFGQGTRLTVV.

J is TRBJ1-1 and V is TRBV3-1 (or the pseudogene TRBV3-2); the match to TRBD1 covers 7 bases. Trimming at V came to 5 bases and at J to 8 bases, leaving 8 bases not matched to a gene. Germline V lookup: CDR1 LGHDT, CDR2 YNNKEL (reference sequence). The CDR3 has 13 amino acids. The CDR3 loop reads CASSFYRDSEAFF. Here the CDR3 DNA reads TGTGCCAGCAGCTTTTACCGGGACAGCGAAGCTTTCTTT.

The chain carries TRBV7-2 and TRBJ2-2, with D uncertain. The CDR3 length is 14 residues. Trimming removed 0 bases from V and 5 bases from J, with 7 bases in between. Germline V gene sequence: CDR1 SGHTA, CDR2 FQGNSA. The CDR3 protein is CASSLASRTGELFF. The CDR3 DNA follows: TGTGCCAGCAGCTTAGCTAGTCGGACCGGGGAGCTGTTTTTT.

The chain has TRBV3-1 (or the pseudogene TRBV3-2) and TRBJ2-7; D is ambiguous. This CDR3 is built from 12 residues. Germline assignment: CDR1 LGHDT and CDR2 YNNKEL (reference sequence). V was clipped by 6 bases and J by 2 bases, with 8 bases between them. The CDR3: CASSLAPYEQYF. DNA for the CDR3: TGTGCCAGCAGTTTAGCCCCCTACGAGCAGTACTTC.

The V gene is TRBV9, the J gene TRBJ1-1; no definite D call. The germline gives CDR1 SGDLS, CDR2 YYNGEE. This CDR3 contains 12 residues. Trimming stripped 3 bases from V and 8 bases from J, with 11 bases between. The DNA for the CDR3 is TGTGCCAGCAGCGAGCCCCCCATAGAAGCTTTCTTT. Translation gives CASSEPPIEAFF.

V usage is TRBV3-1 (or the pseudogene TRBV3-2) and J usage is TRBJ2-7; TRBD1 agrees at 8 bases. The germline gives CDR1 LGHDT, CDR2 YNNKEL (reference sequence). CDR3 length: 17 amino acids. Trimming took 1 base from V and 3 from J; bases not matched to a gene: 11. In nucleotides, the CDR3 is TGTGCCAGCAGCCAAGGAGGGTCAGGGGGCCTCTACTACGAGCAGTACTTC. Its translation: CASSQGGSGGLYYEQYF.

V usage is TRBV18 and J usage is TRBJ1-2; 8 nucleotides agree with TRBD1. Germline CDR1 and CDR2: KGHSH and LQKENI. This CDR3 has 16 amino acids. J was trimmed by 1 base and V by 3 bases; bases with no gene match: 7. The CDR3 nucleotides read TGTGCCAGCTCACCGAACCGGGACAGGAATAACTATGGCTACACCTTC. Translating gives CASSPNRDRNNYGYTF.

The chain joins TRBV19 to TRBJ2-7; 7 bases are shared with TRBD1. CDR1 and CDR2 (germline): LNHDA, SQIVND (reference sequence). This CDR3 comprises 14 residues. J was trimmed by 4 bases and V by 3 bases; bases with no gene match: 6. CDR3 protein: CASSMSTGEYEQYF. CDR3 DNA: TGTGCCAGTAGTATGAGCACAGGGGAGTACGAGCAGTACTTC.

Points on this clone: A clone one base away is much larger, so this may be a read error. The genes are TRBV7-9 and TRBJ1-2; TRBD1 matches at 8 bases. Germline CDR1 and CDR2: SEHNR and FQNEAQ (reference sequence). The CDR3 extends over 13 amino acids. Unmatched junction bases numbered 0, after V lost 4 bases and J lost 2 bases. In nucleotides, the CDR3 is TGTGCCAGCAGCTGGACAGGGAACTATGGCTACACCTTC. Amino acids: CASSWTGNYGYTF. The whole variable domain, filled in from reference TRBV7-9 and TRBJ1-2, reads DTGVSQNPRHKITKRGQNVTFRCDPISEHNRLYWYRQTLGQGPEFLTYFQNEAQLEKSRLLSDRFSAERPKGSFSTLEIQRTEQGDSAMYLCASSWTGNYGYTFGSGTRLTVV.

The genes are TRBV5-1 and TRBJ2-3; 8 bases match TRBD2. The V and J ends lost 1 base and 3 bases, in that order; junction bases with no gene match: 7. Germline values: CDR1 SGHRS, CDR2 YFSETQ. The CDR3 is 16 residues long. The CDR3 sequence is CASSLIGGGQTDTQYF. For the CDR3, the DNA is TGCGCCAGCAGCTTGATCGGCGGGGGGCAGACAGATACGCAGTATTTT.

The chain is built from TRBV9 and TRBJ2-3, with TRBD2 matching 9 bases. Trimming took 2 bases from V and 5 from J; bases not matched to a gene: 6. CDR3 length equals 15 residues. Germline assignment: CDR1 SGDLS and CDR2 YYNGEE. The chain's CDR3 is CASSVGGRGGDTQYF. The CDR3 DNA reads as TGTGCCAGCAGCGTGGGCGGGAGGGGAGGAGATACGCAGTATTTT.

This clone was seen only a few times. This chain's CDR3 is CASSFSGDEQYF. CDR3 DNA: TGTGCCAGCAGCTTCTCGGGGGACGAGCAGTACTTC. This chain connects TRBV11-1 to TRBJ2-7; maybe TRBD2 (6 bases). CDR1 SGHAT and CDR2 FQDESV come from the germline V gene (reference sequence). The CDR3 loop spans 12 amino acids. The germline V and J ends were trimmed by 3 bases and 5 bases, with 8 bases remaining between them.

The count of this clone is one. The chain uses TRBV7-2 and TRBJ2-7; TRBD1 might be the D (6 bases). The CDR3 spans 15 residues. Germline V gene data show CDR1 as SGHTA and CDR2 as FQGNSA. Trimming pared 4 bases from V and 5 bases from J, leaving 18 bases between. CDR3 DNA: TGTGCCAGCAGCTACGTGACAGGCTTGAGCAACGAGCAGTACTTC. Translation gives CASSYVTGLSNEQYF.

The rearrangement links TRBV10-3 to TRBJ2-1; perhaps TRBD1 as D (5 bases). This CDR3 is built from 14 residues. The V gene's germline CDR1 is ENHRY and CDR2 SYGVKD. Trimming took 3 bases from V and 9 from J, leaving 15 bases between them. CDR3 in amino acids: CAISDRAVGFEQFF. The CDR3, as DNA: TGTGCCATCAGTGACAGGGCCGTGGGTTTTGAGCAGTTCTTC.

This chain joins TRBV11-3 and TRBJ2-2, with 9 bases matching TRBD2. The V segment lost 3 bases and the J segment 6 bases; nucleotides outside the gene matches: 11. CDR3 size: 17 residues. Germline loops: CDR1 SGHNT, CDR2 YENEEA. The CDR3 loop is CASSFSGLAGRAGELFF. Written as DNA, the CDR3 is TGTGCCAGCAGCTTTTCGGGGCTAGCGGGACGGGCCGGGGAGCTGTTTTTT.

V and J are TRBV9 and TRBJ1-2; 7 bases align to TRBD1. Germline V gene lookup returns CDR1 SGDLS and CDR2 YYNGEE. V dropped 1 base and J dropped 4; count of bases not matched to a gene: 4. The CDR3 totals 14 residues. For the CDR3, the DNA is TGTGCCAGCAGCGTAATGGGACAGCCCTATGGCTACACCTTC. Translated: CASSVMGQPYGYTF.

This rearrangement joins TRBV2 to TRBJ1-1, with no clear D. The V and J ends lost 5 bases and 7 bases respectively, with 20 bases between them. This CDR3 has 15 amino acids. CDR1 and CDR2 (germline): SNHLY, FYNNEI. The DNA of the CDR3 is TGTGCCAGCAGTCCCTCTAGGCACGGGAGCAGTGAAGCTTTCTTT. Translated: CASSPSRHGSSEAFF.

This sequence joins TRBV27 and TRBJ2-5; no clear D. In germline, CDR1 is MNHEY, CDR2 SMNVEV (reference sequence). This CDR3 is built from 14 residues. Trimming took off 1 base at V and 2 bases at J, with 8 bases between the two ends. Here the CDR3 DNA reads TGTGCCAGCAGTTTATTTCGAGCGCAAGAGACCCAGTACTTC. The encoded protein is CASSLFRAQETQYF.